This TCR beta chain stems from a study of identical twins. Findings and caveats of the study: Alpha sequences out of frame and shared by twins had excess low generation probability. Cord blood beta clonotypes that were abundant carried fewer insertions, and memory repertoires showed no such trend.

With 1 base removed from V and 0 bases from J, the gap between germline ends came to 12 bases. This CDR3 has 16 amino acids. CDR1 is LGHDT and CDR2 is YNNKEL in the germline V gene (reference sequence). This clonotype was counted a few times. Its antigen is still unknown. TCRdb fed the 5' RACE reads into MiXCR, producing one record per CDR3 protein. Counted here are more than 1.5 million distinct CDR3 sequences, around a third occurring once; the ten biggest clones make up around 0.3%. V and J are TRBV3-1 and TRBJ1-1, with D perhaps matching TRBD1 (6 bases). The TCR originated in a newborn girl in good health. Sequenced: cord blood. In DNA form, the CDR3 reads TGTGCCAGCAGCCAAGCAGGGGATGACTTGAACACTGAAGCTTTCTTT. As protein: CASSQAGDDLNTEAFF.